These T cell receptor beta chains were read from a single sample in a study of graft-versus-host responses after intestinal transplantation. Only in-frame clones appear in the TCRdb table, and some are missing; sequencing was by immunoSEQ multiplex PCR. The sample yields over 75,000 clones, around 92% seen once. For these TCRs, the target antigens are not known. The sample was unstimulated CD8+ T cells sorted from spleen or lymph node cells, taken before transplant. The origin of the receptors is a human donor who was the organ donor for an intestinal transplant. The CDR3 runs from the conserved cysteine through the conserved F or W.

>TRBV7-9|TRBJ1-2
CASSFPPFISGDKNGYTF
>TRBV28|TRBJ1-6
CASSPTVENSPLHF
>TRBV2|TRBJ2-5
CASSDAQLTWETQYF
>TRBV28|TRBJ1-1
CASSLSVYTEAFF
>TRBV27|NA
CASSLRGVGTRGYEQYF
>TRBV20-1|TRBJ1-1
CSAPRDTEAFF
>TRBV5-4|TRBJ1-2
CASSPAPGGLSRVYGYTF
>TRBV29-1|TRBJ2-7
CSVVALRGRIHEQYF
>TRBV28|TRBJ2-7
CAINTPGGRASRYEQYF
>TRBV27|TRBJ2-1
CASSEGDYLYNEQFF
>TRBV4-1|TRBJ2-1
CASSQGAGTSPNEQFF
>TRBV13|TRBJ2-7
CASSSGTDTYEQYF
>TRBV30|TRBJ2-5
CAWSVTDRPYF
>TRBV28|TRBJ1-2
CASTWDPFGRGYTF
>TRBV2|TRBJ1-1
CASSERDRAEAFF
>TRBV11-2|TRBJ2-3
CASSLGGLSTDTQYF
>TRBV4-1|TRBJ2-2
CASSEREGGVTGELFF
>TRBV6-1|TRBJ2-7
CASIGTSYEQYF
>TRBV2|TRBJ1-1
CASSYRGMNTEAFF
>TRBV27|TRBJ1-6
CASRPGRPNSPLHF
>TRBV7-6|TRBJ2-7
CASSPGRRGYEQYF
>TRBV6-6|TRBJ2-1
CASRPTSGRYYNEQFF
>TRBV9|TRBJ1-5
CASSVDGGGQPQHF
>TRBV2|TRBJ1-2
CASTHSYGYTF
>TRBV5-6|TRBJ2-6
CASSPTPGQGANVLTF
>TRBV28|TRBJ2-1
CASSFSNEQFF
>TRBV5-1|TRBJ2-2
CASSLGLFSRGITGELFF
>TRBV6-1|TRBJ1-1
CASSDDSHMRHMNTEAFF